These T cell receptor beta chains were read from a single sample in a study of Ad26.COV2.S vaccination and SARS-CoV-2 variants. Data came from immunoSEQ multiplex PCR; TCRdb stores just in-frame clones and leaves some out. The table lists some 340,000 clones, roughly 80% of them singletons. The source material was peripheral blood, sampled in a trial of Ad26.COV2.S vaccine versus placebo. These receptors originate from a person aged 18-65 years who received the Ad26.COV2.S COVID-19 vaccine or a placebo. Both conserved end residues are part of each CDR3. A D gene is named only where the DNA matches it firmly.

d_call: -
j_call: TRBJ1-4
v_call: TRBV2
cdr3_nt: TGTGCCAGCAGTCCTCAGGGTGAAAAACTGTTTTTT
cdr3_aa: CASSPQGEKLFF

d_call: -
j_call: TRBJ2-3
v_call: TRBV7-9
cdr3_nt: TGTGCCAGCAGCTCGTCCGGCCCTCCCCCAGATACGCAGTATTTT
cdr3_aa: CASSSSGPPPDTQYF

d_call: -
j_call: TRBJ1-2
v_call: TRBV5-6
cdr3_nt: TGTGCCAGCAGCTTAATCACGACCCTTTTTAACTATGGCTACACCTTC
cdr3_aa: CASSLITTLFNYGYTF

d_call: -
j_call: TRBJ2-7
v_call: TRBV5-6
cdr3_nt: TGTGCCAGCAGCCCCTCCGGGACACGGGTTTGGTACTTC
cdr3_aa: CASSPSGTRVWYF

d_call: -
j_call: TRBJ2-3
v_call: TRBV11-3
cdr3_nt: TGTGCCAGCAGCTTAGGGGATGGAGATACGCAGTATTTT
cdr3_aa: CASSLGDGDTQYF

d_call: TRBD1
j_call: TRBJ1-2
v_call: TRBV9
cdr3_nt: TGTGCCAGCAGCGTAGGGGACAGGGTTGATGGCTACACCTTC
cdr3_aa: CASSVGDRVDGYTF

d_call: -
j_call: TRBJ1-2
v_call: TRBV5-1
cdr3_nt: TGCGCCAGCAATCCGAGGGGGGGGCCCTCGGGCTACACCTTC
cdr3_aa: CASNPRGGPSGYTF

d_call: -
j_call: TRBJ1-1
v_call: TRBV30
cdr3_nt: TGTGCCTGGAGTGAAGGGAACACTGAAGCTTTCTTT
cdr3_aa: CAWSEGNTEAFF

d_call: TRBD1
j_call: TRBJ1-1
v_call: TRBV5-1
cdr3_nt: TGCGCCAGCAGCTGGGACAGGGCGAACACTGAAGCTTTCTTT
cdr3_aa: CASSWDRANTEAFF

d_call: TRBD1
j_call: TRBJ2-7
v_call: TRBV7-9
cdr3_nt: TGTGCCAGCAGCTTACCAGGGGGCTACGAGCAGTACTTC
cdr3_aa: CASSLPGGYEQYF

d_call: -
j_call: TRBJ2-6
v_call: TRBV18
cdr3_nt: TGTGCCAGCTCACCTTCGTTCGGAGGCTCTGGGGCCAACGTCCTGACTTTC
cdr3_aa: CASSPSFGGSGANVLTF

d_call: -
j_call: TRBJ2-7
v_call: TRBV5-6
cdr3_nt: TGTGCCAGCAGCTCCCCTAGCTCCTACGAGCAGTACTTC
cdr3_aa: CASSSPSSYEQYF

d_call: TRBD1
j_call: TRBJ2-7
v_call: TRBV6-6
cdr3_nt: TGTGCCAGCAGCCCAGGGGACAGGGGCCACGAGCAGTACTTC
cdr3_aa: CASSPGDRGHEQYF

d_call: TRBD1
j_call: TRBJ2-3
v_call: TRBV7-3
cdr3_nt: TGTGCCAGCAGCTTCGACCAAAGGGACAGGGGAGCATCAGATACGCAGTATTTT
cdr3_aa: CASSFDQRDRGASDTQYF

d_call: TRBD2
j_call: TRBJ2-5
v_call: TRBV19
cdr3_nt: TGTGCCAGTAGTATCACCGGGACTAGCGGGGTGGAGACCCAGTACTTC
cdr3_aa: CASSITGTSGVETQYF

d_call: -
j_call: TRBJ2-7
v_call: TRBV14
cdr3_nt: TGTGCCAGCAGCCAAGGTCACGGGGCGCTCTACGAGCAGTACTTC
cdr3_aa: CASSQGHGALYEQYF